This is a list of T cell receptor beta chains from one sample in a study of blood T cell repertoires in COVID-19. Using immunoSEQ multiplex PCR, the repertoire was profiled, and TCRdb retains in-frame clones only, with some absent. The table records tens of thousands of clones, roughly nine tenths of them present only once. The sequenced sample consisted of peripheral blood. These receptors all come from a man over 45 with COVID-19, enrolled during active disease. Each CDR3 is given with its conserved first and last residue. A D gene is named only where the DNA matches it firmly. Not all rows give a size; the values are once, few, many and, for expanded clones, a class.

D: -
size: -
V: TRBV11-2
J: TRBJ1-1
DNA: TGTGCCAGCAGCTTAGACAGGGCTGGCACTGAAGCTTTCTTT
CDR3: CASSLDRAGTEAFF

D: TRBD2
size: -
V: TRBV7-9
J: TRBJ2-3
DNA: TGTGCCAGCAGCCCGCCGGGACTAGCGTCCACAGATACGCAGTATTTT
CDR3: CASSPPGLASTDTQYF

D: -
size: -
V: TRBV3-1/TRBV3-2
J: TRBJ1-5
DNA: TGTGCCAGCAGCCAAATGCTAAGTCAGCCCCAGCATTTT
CDR3: CASSQMLSQPQHF

D: TRBD2
size: -
V: TRBV6-2/TRBV6-3
J: TRBJ2-1
DNA: TGTGCCAGCAGTTACTCGAATCCCCCGACTAGCGGGGCCCTCTACAATGAGCAGTTCTTC
CDR3: CASSYSNPPTSGALYNEQFF

D: TRBD1
size: -
V: TRBV12-3/TRBV12-4
J: TRBJ1-3
DNA: TGTGCCAGCGGGACAGCTGGAAACACCATATATTTT
CDR3: CASGTAGNTIYF

D: -
size: once
V: TRBV6-5
J: TRBJ1-5
DNA: TGTGCCAGCAGCACGGACAGATATAGCAATCAGCCCCAGCATTTT
CDR3: CASSTDRYSNQPQHF

D: -
size: -
V: TRBV30
J: TRBJ1-6
DNA: TGTGCCTGGGGACCGGGACATAGAAAAAGCTCCTATAATTCACCCCTCCACTTT
CDR3: CAWGPGHRKSSYNSPLHF

D: -
size: -
V: TRBV18
J: TRBJ2-1
DNA: TGTGCCAGCTCAGGGACTCAGAGCTCCTACAATGAGCAGTTCTTC
CDR3: CASSGTQSSYNEQFF

D: -
size: -
V: TRBV19
J: TRBJ1-1
DNA: TGTGCCAGTAGTATGTTCAGTGAAGCTTTCTTT
CDR3: CASSMFSEAFF

D: -
size: -
V: TRBV7-3
J: TRBJ2-1
DNA: TGTGCCAGCAGCTTAAGTGGTACCCCGGGAGCCTACAATGAGCAGTTCTTC
CDR3: CASSLSGTPGAYNEQFF

D: -
size: -
V: TRBV3-1/TRBV3-2
J: TRBJ2-2
DNA: TGTGCCAGCAGCCAAGTCGGGGGTTTGACCGGGGAGCTGTTTTTT
CDR3: CASSQVGGLTGELFF

D: TRBD1
size: -
V: TRBV30
J: TRBJ2-3
DNA: TGTGGGGGAAGGGGGCTGACAGATACGCAGTATTTT
CDR3: CGGRGLTDTQYF

D: -
size: -
V: TRBV2
J: TRBJ1-2
DNA: TGTGCCAGCAGCTTGGATACAGGGATTTTTAACTATGGCTACACCTTC
CDR3: CASSLDTGIFNYGYTF

D: -
size: once
V: TRBV7-2
J: TRBJ2-1
DNA: TGTGCCAGCAGCTTAGGTCGTGGAGGTAATGAGCAGTTCTTC
CDR3: CASSLGRGGNEQFF

D: -
size: -
V: TRBV7-2
J: TRBJ2-2
DNA: TGTGCCAGCAGCCAGGGTGGGACCGGGGAGCTGTTTTTT
CDR3: CASSQGGTGELFF

D: TRBD2
size: -
V: TRBV7-2
J: TRBJ2-3
DNA: TGTGCCAGCAGAGTTACGGGGGGGAGCACAGATACGCAGTATTTT
CDR3: CASRVTGGSTDTQYF

D: TRBD2
size: -
V: TRBV4-1
J: TRBJ2-2
DNA: TGCGCCAGCAGCCCCCCTCCGCAGGCTAGCGGGTACACCGGGGAGCTGTTTTTT
CDR3: CASSPPPQASGYTGELFF

D: -
size: -
V: TRBV18
J: TRBJ1-2
DNA: TGTGCCAGCTCACCACCGCAGGCCACCTCGGGGTCCACCTTC
CDR3: CASSPPQATSGSTF

D: -
size: -
V: TRBV6-5
J: TRBJ2-3
DNA: TGTGCCAGCAGGGGGGCTGCCAGGGCAGATACGCAGTATTTT
CDR3: CASRGAARADTQYF

D: TRBD1
size: -
V: TRBV11-2
J: TRBJ1-2
DNA: TGTGCCAGCAGCCCGAGACAGGGAACCTATGGCTACACCTTC
CDR3: CASSPRQGTYGYTF

D: TRBD1
size: few
V: TRBV11-2
J: TRBJ2-2
DNA: TGTGCCAGCACCGACCCGCGAGGACAGGGGAGCACCGGGGAGCTGTTTTTT
CDR3: CASTDPRGQGSTGELFF

D: -
size: -
V: TRBV28
J: TRBJ1-6
DNA: TGTGCCAGCAGTTTAACGACAGTATATTTTTCACCCCTCCACTTT
CDR3: CASSLTTVYFSPLHF

D: TRBD2
size: once
V: TRBV5-1
J: TRBJ2-7
DNA: TGCGCCAGCAGCATCGGACTAGTTCGCTCCTACGAGCAGTACTTC
CDR3: CASSIGLVRSYEQYF

D: -
size: -
V: TRBV18
J: TRBJ2-3
DNA: TGTGCCAGCTCACCACCGGCCAGTTCTAGCACAGATACGCAGTATTTT
CDR3: CASSPPASSSTDTQYF

D: -
size: -
V: TRBV4-2
J: TRBJ2-2
DNA: TGTGCCAGCAGCCAAGAATGGCGGGGGAACACCGGGGAGCTGTTTTTT
CDR3: CASSQEWRGNTGELFF

D: -
size: -
V: TRBV9
J: TRBJ1-2
DNA: TGTGCCAGCAGACCCTCAGGGGCCCTCTATGGCTACACCTTC
CDR3: CASRPSGALYGYTF